This record covers a single T cell receptor beta chain. The target antigen is unknown. This CDR3 has 13 residues. Losses at the gene ends were 10 bases for V and 7 bases for J; bases not matched to a gene: 10. Germline lookup yields CDR1 ENHRY and CDR2 SYGVKD. The data originate from a study of T-cell reconstitution after alpha-beta-depleted transplantation in children. Study findings and constraints: One year after transplant, T-cell counts and diversity came mostly from newly produced T cells. Reports say that about two months after transplant, the alpha-beta T cells came out of several hundred graft clones that had expanded. High day-60 TCRbeta diversity in some patients came from surviving recipient T cells and thymic progenitors.

It was with unique molecular identifiers that the TCRbeta library was prepared. TCRdb called the PCR reads again in MiXCR, with one record for every CDR3 protein. The sample carries about 200,000 distinct CDR3 sequences, around 7% recorded once. Sequenced material: PBMCs, taken before TCRalphabeta/CD19-depleted stem cell transplant. This clonotype was obtained from a boy under 10 years old with acute lymphoblastic leukemia, due to receive a stem cell transplant. The chain recombines TRBV10-3 with TRBJ2-1, with 7 bases fitting TRBD2. CDR3: CASGLEARNEQFF. Written as DNA, the CDR3 is TGTGCCAGTGGACTAGAGGCTCGGAATGAGCAGTTCTTC.